The 30 T cell receptor beta chains below come from one sample, sequenced in a study of blood T cells in healthy people across ages. The authors ran a second PCR of about 7 to 12 cycles using a sample-barcoded 5' primer and a J-beta primer mix. From the 5' RACE reads, TCRdb called clonotypes with MiXCR, one entry per CDR3 protein. Among about 830,000 distinct CDR3 sequences listed, around 62% were seen once. Sample: blood. The receptors originated from a man aged 25 to 40 in good health.

Worth noting for this clonotype: Compared with germline, one end of the junction differs, possibly owing to a read error. The chain has TRBV9 and TRBJ2-7, with TRBD1 matching over 7 bases. CDR1 and CDR2 from the germline V gene are SGDLS and YYNGEE. The CDR3 has 14 residues. CDR3: CVSSPSTGRDEQYF. The CDR3 bases are TGTGTCAGCAGCCCGTCGACAGGGCGGGACGAGCAGTACTTC.

J is TRBJ2-3 and V is TRBV20-1; D is unclear. Trimming cost V 2 bases and J 2 bases, with 8 bases left between them. Germline V gene data show CDR1 as DFQATT and CDR2 as SNEGSKA (reference sequence). CDR3 length equals 13 residues. The CDR3 coding sequence is TGCAGTGCTAGACAGTTGTTCACAGATACGCAGTATTTT. Translating gives CSARQLFTDTQYF.

The genes are TRBV11-2 and TRBJ2-1; possibly TRBD1 for D (6 bases). The J call could be wrong; TRBJ2-7 is a better fit for the DNA end. The CDR3 consists of 13 residues. Germline-derived CDR1 and CDR2 are SGHAT and FQNNGV. The CDR3 spells CASNDPTGSGQYF. The CDR3 region has the DNA TGTGCCAGCAACGATCCTACAGGGAGCGGGCAGTACTTC.

The chain recombines TRBV12-3 or TRBV12-4 with TRBJ2-1; the D is unclear. This CDR3 spans 13 amino acids. V was trimmed by 1 base and J by 8 bases, leaving 9 bases between them. Here the CDR3 reads CASSLVAIDEQFF. CDR3 coding DNA: TGTGCCAGCAGTTTAGTAGCCATCGATGAGCAGTTCTTC.

The rearrangement joins TRBV9 to TRBJ2-1; D is perhaps TRBD1 (6 bases). The V gene lost 0 bases and the J gene lost 6 bases, with 10 bases spanning the gap. This CDR3 contains 14 residues. Germline CDR1 and CDR2: SGDLS and YYNGEE. CDR3 nucleotides: TGTGCCAGCAGCGTAGCTGTGGGGGCCAATGAGCAGTTCTTC. Its protein product is CASSVAVGANEQFF.

The CDR3 region is CSAEHRDSRGYTF. Here the CDR3 DNA reads TGCAGCGCCGAACACCGGGACTCTCGTGGCTACACCTTC. The chain combines TRBV29-1 with TRBJ1-2, with D maybe TRBD1 (5 bases). Germline values: CDR1 SQVTM, CDR2 ANQGSEA. This CDR3 is built from 13 residues. The V and J ends lost 7 bases and 7 bases respectively, with 19 bases between them.

V gene TRBV7-9 combines with J gene TRBJ1-5; 7 nucleotides line up with TRBD1. The length of the CDR3 is 14 residues. The V gene end was trimmed by 5 bases and the J gene end by 4 bases; junction bases not matched to a gene: 5. Per germline, CDR1 SEHNR and CDR2 FQNEAQ (reference sequence). The CDR3 nucleotides are TGTGCCAGCAGCGAAGAGGGGGCAAATCAGCCCCAGCATTTT. This encodes CASSEEGANQPQHF.

This sequence joins TRBV20-1 and TRBJ2-3; TRBD2 agrees at 12 bases. V lost 6 bases, J lost 2 bases, and 12 bases stayed unmatched. This CDR3 region has 17 residues. Germline loops: CDR1 DFQATT, CDR2 SNEGSKA (reference sequence). In DNA, the CDR3 is TGCAGTGCGACGACTAGCGGGGGAACGTCGGACACAGATACGCAGTATTTT. Translating gives CSATTSGGTSDTDTQYF.

The chain recombines TRBV5-1 with TRBJ1-1, with D maybe TRBD1 (6 bases). The V gene lost 2 bases and the J gene lost 3 bases, with 14 bases spanning the gap. There are 15 residues in the CDR3. Germline V gene lookup returns CDR1 SGHRS and CDR2 YFSETQ. CDR3 amino acids: CASSLQGPPDTEAFF. DNA of the CDR3: TGCGCCAGCAGCTTACAGGGACCTCCGGACACTGAAGCTTTCTTT.

V usage is TRBV9 and J usage is TRBJ2-1, with D perhaps matching TRBD2 (6 bases). V dropped 4 bases and J dropped 0 bases, with 14 bases sitting between them. The CDR3 runs to 16 residues. The germline V gene has CDR1 SGDLS and CDR2 YYNGEE. Written as DNA, the CDR3 is TGTGCCAGCAGCCTCCGGACTACCAACTCCTACAATGAGCAGTTCTTC. It specifies CASSLRTTNSYNEQFF.

The V and J genes are TRBV5-1 and TRBJ2-3; 9 positions match TRBD1. CDR3 length: 14 amino acids. The V segment lost 6 bases and the J segment 6 bases; nucleotides outside the gene matches: 8. Germline-derived CDR1 and CDR2 are SGHRS and YFSETQ. CDR3 DNA: TGCGCCAGCAAGACAGGGGGGATTGCGGATACGCAGTATTTT. It specifies CASKTGGIADTQYF.

The chain combines TRBV7-2 with TRBJ1-2, with 7 bases aligning to TRBD1. Germline V gene sequence: CDR1 SGHTA, CDR2 FQGNSA. CDR3 length: 15 amino acids. Trimming cost V 4 bases and J 8 bases; bases outside gene matches: 13. CDR3 region: CASSYNGQAPGGYTF. The DNA for the CDR3 is TGTGCCAGCAGCTACAACGGACAGGCCCCGGGAGGCTACACCTTC.

V usage is TRBV7-9 and J usage is TRBJ2-6; unclear D gene. Per germline, CDR1 SEHNR and CDR2 FQNEAQ (reference sequence). This CDR3 comprises 13 residues. The V end was cut by 8 bases, the J end by 4 bases, with 9 bases between. CDR3 sequence reads: CASGLPGANVLTF. The CDR3 DNA reads as TGTGCCAGCGGCCTGCCCGGGGCCAACGTCCTGACTTTC.

The CDR3 region is CSVRPPREENYGYTF. CDR3 DNA: TGCAGTGTTCGCCCACCCCGAGAGGAAAACTATGGCTACACCTTC. The chain is built from TRBV20-1 and TRBJ1-2; D is uncertain. The V gene's germline CDR1 is DFQATT and CDR2 SNEGSKA (reference sequence). The germline V and J ends were trimmed by 7 bases and 2 bases, with 20 bases remaining between them. CDR3 length: 15 amino acids.

The rearrangement links TRBV4-1 to TRBJ2-5; D possibly corresponds to TRBD2 (5 bases). CDR1 is MGHRA, CDR2 YSYEKL, per germline. The CDR3 is 16 amino acids. The ends were cut back, 4 bases at V and 5 bases at J, with 20 bases in the middle. CDR3 region: CASSPLISAPGETQYF. CDR3 nucleotide sequence: TGCGCCAGCAGCCCGCTTATTTCAGCCCCGGGGGAGACCCAGTACTTC.

V usage is TRBV5-1 and J usage is TRBJ2-6, with TRBD1 identical over 10 bases. Germline V CDR1 and CDR2: SGHRS, YFSETQ. With 0 bases clipped from V and 1 base from J, the junction kept 1 base outside the gene matches. The CDR3 covers 17 residues. CDR3: CASSLEGQGSGANVLTF. The CDR3 DNA follows: TGCGCCAGCAGCTTGGAGGGACAGGGGTCTGGGGCCAACGTCCTGACTTTC.

The rearrangement links TRBV11-2 to TRBJ1-2, with a tentative D call TRBD1 (5 bases). The germline V gene has CDR1 SGHAT and CDR2 FQNNGV. Trimming pared 5 bases from V and 6 bases from J, leaving 13 bases between. CDR3 length equals 13 residues. The chain's CDR3 is CASSPGGFNGYTF. CDR3 bases: TGTGCCAGCAGCCCTGGGGGATTCAATGGCTACACCTTC.

This clonotype has more than one count but fewer than ten. The chain combines TRBV10-3 with TRBJ2-3; D is ambiguous. Germline loops: CDR1 ENHRY, CDR2 SYGVKD. V gave up 8 bases and J gave up 5 bases, with 8 bases separating them. The CDR3 consists of 11 residues. CDR3 loop: CAIEMGDTQYF. DNA of the CDR3: TGTGCCATCGAGATGGGAGATACGCAGTATTTT.

The CDR3 is CASSLERPTGYTF. CDR3 bases: TGTGCCAGCAGCCTGGAGCGGCCTACTGGCTACACCTTC. The J gene is TRBJ1-2, the V gene TRBV5-5; D is unclear. The CDR3 extends over 13 amino acids. Deletions cut 4 bases from V and 7 bases from J, with 14 bases between. Germline-derived CDR1 and CDR2 are SGHKS and YYEKEE (reference sequence).

This rearrangement joins TRBV10-3 to TRBJ1-2; D not certain. Trimming pared 2 bases from V and 4 bases from J, leaving 14 bases between. The CDR3 extends over 15 amino acids. Per the germline V gene, CDR1 is ENHRY and CDR2 is SYGVKD. CDR3 bases: TGTGCCATCAGTGAGACCCTTATGGTCATCTATGGCTACACCTTC. Translating gives CAISETLMVIYGYTF.

This clonotype showed up just a few times. The chain is built from TRBV29-1 and TRBJ1-4; tentatively, D is TRBD1 (5 bases). In germline, CDR1 is SQVTM, CDR2 ANQGSEA. V lost 6 bases and J lost 3, with 20 bases in between. This CDR3 has 16 amino acids. Here the CDR3 reads CSVAGHYPGANEKLFF. The CDR3 bases are TGCAGCGTAGCGGGCCACTACCCGGGGGCTAATGAAAAACTGTTTTTT.

The chain couples TRBV7-2 to TRBJ1-6, with D possibly being TRBD1 (5 bases). This CDR3 has 13 residues. Germline-derived CDR1 and CDR2 are SGHTA and FQGNSA. Trimming removed 5 bases from V and 10 bases from J, with 12 bases in between. The CDR3 here is CASSPQGKSPLHF. CDR3 DNA: TGTGCCAGCAGCCCGCAGGGAAAGTCACCCCTCCACTTT.

This clonotype was seen just once. V usage is TRBV7-2 and J usage is TRBJ2-7; D not resolved. The CDR3 totals 14 residues. Per the germline V gene, CDR1 is SGHTA and CDR2 is FQGNSA. V was clipped by 5 bases and J by 7 bases, with 18 bases between them. CDR3 sequence: CASSPTQIYREQYF. The CDR3 DNA sequence: TGTGCCAGCAGCCCAACTCAAATATATCGGGAGCAGTACTTC.

This clonotype was counted a few times. The CDR3 DNA reads as TGTGCCAGCAGTTTACCCGGGACGGAGAGCTCCTACGAGCAGTACTTC. It is translated as CASSLPGTESSYEQYF. This chain joins TRBV28 and TRBJ2-7, with D perhaps assigned TRBD1 or TRBD2 (5 bases each). The CDR3 consists of 16 residues. CDR1 and CDR2 from the germline V gene are MDHEN and SYDVKM. V lost 2 bases, J lost 0 bases, and 14 bases lay in between.

The chain carries TRBV9 and TRBJ2-7; tentative D call: TRBD2 (5 bases). In germline, CDR1 is SGDLS, CDR2 YYNGEE. The V and J ends lost 0 bases and 10 bases respectively, with 17 bases between them. This CDR3 has 14 residues. The CDR3 sequence: CASSVGPRPEAQYF. The CDR3 coding sequence is TGTGCCAGCAGCGTAGGGCCTCGTCCGGAGGCCCAGTACTTC.

The chain uses TRBV27 and TRBJ1-2; D perhaps matches TRBD1 (6 bases). The CDR3 loop spans 16 amino acids. V lost 2 bases, J lost 4 bases, and 17 bases lay in between. Germline CDR1 reads MNHEY; CDR2 reads SMNVEV (reference sequence). CDR3 bases: TGTGCCAGCAGTTTAACAGGGCAGGGGTCAACCTATGGCTACACCTTC. Translation: CASSLTGQGSTYGYTF.

This CDR3 is CASSIRPGPPDTQYF. The CDR3 DNA reads as TGTGCCAGCAGCATAAGACCGGGGCCCCCAGATACGCAGTATTTT. V is TRBV7-7 and J is TRBJ2-3; D possibly matches TRBD1 or TRBD2 (5 bases each). Trimming took 5 bases from V and 4 from J, leaving 16 bases between them. The CDR3 contains 15 residues. The germline gives CDR1 SSHAT, CDR2 FNYEAQ (reference sequence).

The genes are TRBV5-4 and TRBJ2-2, with D perhaps matching TRBD1 or TRBD2 (6 bases each). V was trimmed by 4 bases and J by 3 bases, leaving 13 bases between them. Germline-derived CDR1 and CDR2 are SGHNT and YYREEE (reference sequence). The CDR3 runs to 15 residues. CDR3 sequence: CASSRGAWDTGELFF. The CDR3 DNA reads TGTGCCAGCAGCAGGGGGGCTTGGGACACCGGGGAGCTGTTTTTT.

This chain joins TRBV6-5 and TRBJ1-2; tentative D call: TRBD1 (6 bases). The CDR3 sequence is 15 residues long. Germline CDR1 reads MNHEY; CDR2 reads SVGAGI. Trimming removed 2 bases at V and 4 bases at J, with 14 bases between. The CDR3 nucleotides read TGTGCCAGCAGTTACCGGGGGCGAGTCGGCTATGGCTACACCTTC. Protein: CASSYRGRVGYGYTF.

This clonotype has ten or more counts. The chain employs TRBV7-2 and TRBJ2-3; D ambiguous. Germline lookup yields CDR1 SGHTA and CDR2 FQGNSA. With 6 bases removed from V and 2 bases from J, the gap between germline ends came to 3 bases. The CDR3 runs 11 residues. As DNA, the CDR3 is TGTGCCAGCAGAAACACAGATACGCAGTATTTT. It encodes CASRNTDTQYF.